Each of the 32 T cell receptor beta chains below was sequenced from the same sample in a study of blood T cells in healthy people across ages. PCR was performed a second time for about 7 to 12 cycles using a sample-barcoded 5' primer and a J-beta primer mix. From the 5' RACE reads, TCRdb called clonotypes with MiXCR, one entry per CDR3 protein. The sample holds roughly 410,000 distinct CDR3 sequences, more than 45% seen once. The sequenced sample consisted of blood. The receptors here all came from a man in his fifties or sixties in good health.

For this clonotype: A much bigger clone sits one base away, suggesting this may be a read error. The chain combines TRBV3-1 with TRBJ2-7; possible D gene TRBD2, 5 bases. The CDR3 has 12 residues. Germline V CDR1 and CDR2: LGHDT, YNNKEL (reference sequence). The chain's CDR3 is CVSSQVGDEQYF. The DNA for the CDR3 is TGTGTCAGCAGCCAAGTGGGAGACGAGCAGTACTTC.

V is TRBV5-1 and J is TRBJ2-4; the match to TRBD1 covers 9 bases. J lost 13 bases, V lost 4 bases, and 15 bases had no gene match. The CDR3 has 15 amino acids. CDR1 is SGHRS and CDR2 is YFSETQ in the germline V gene. The CDR3 DNA is TGCGCCAGCAGCCCCACAGGGGGCCGCTACAATGAGCAGTACTTC. It encodes CASSPTGGRYNEQYF.

This sequence joins TRBV20-1 and TRBJ2-5; 9 bases agree with TRBD2. The CDR3 is made up of 14 amino acids. Germline V CDR1 and CDR2: DFQATT, SNEGSKA (reference sequence). V gave up 3 bases and J gave up 1 base; unmatched junction bases: 3. CDR3 in amino acids: CSASKRGAQETQYF. The CDR3 bases are TGCAGTGCTAGCAAGCGGGGGGCCCAAGAGACCCAGTACTTC.

The V call is TRBV14, the J call TRBJ2-3, with 8 bases lining up with TRBD2. Germline V lookup: CDR1 SGHDN, CDR2 FVKESK. This CDR3 contains 16 residues. V dropped 1 base and J dropped 0; count of bases not matched to a gene: 3. The DNA of the CDR3 is TGTGCCAGCAGCCAAGTGGCGGGGGGTAGCACAGATACGCAGTATTTT. Residues: CASSQVAGGSTDTQYF.

Comments on this clonotype: One junction end does not reproduce the germline sequence, and a read error may be involved. The rearrangement links TRBV7-2 to TRBJ2-5, with a possible D match to TRBD2 (6 bases). The CDR3 is 13 amino acids. Germline CDR1 and CDR2: SGHTA and FQGNSA. The CDR3 sequence is CAGSLGSTGEQYF. In DNA, the CDR3 is TGTGCCGGCAGCTTAGGGAGTACGGGGGAGCAGTACTTC.

The CDR3 DNA reads as TGTGCCAGCAGTCCTCACAGGGGGCTTAGGGGGGATGAAGCTTTCTTT. The encoded protein is CASSPHRGLRGDEAFF. This chain links TRBV12-3 or TRBV12-4 with TRBJ1-1; 9 bases map to TRBD1. The length of the CDR3 is 16 residues. The trim removed 5 bases at V and 7 bases at J, leaving 14 bases unmatched.

This clonotype was seen just once. The rearrangement links TRBV11-2 to TRBJ2-5, with 11 positions matching TRBD2. The end of the DNA aligns better with TRBJ2-7, so the J call may be wrong. The CDR3 contains 15 residues. Germline V gene data show CDR1 as SGHAT and CDR2 as FQNNGV. The CDR3: CASSFSGRAFNEQYF. CDR3 in DNA: TGTGCCAGCAGCTTTAGCGGGAGGGCCTTTAACGAGCAGTACTTC.

Turning to this clonotype: Germline is not matched at one junction end, which may reflect a read error. V and J are TRBV20-1 and TRBJ1-6; a weak D match, TRBD1 (5 bases). The germline CDR1 and CDR2 sequences are DFQATT and SNEGSKA (reference sequence). CDR3 length: 14 residues. The CDR3 reads CSARGGSSNLPLHF. The CDR3 region has the DNA TGCAGTGCTAGAGGGGGCAGCAGTAATTTACCCCTCCACTTT.

There are a few counts of this clonotype. The chain is built from TRBV20-1 and TRBJ2-7; D is ambiguous. V gave up 6 bases and J gave up 7 bases, with 13 bases separating them. This CDR3 is built from 11 residues. Germline V lookup: CDR1 DFQATT, CDR2 SNEGSKA (reference sequence). CDR3 nucleotide sequence: TGCAGTGCCGGGTCAGAGCAAGAGCAGTACTTC. The encoded protein is CSAGSEQEQYF.

This clonotype was detected a few times. The chain links TRBV2 to TRBJ2-7; 10 nucleotides agree with TRBD1. The germline gives CDR1 SNHLY, CDR2 FYNNEI. The CDR3 is 16 residues long. With 8 bases clipped from V and 3 bases from J, the junction kept 13 bases outside the gene matches. The CDR3 nucleotides read TGTGCCAGCCTTTTTCCCGGGACAGGGGCATTCTACGAGCAGTACTTC. Translating it yields CASLFPGTGAFYEQYF.

A few counts support this clonotype. The chain carries TRBV4-2 and TRBJ2-3; 9 positions agree with TRBD2. Germline CDR1 is LGHNA and CDR2 is YNFKEQ. Losses at the gene ends were 4 bases for V and 4 bases for J; bases not matched to a gene: 3. The CDR3 contains 14 residues. In nucleotides, the CDR3 is TGTGCCAGCAGCCGTAGCGGGAGTCCAGATACGCAGTATTTT. Residues: CASSRSGSPDTQYF.

V and J are TRBV20-1 and TRBJ1-2; D call uncertain. CDR1 and CDR2 (germline): DFQATT, SNEGSKA (reference sequence). The CDR3 extends over 14 amino acids. V was trimmed by 1 base and J by 0 bases, leaving 9 bases between them. The CDR3 region has the DNA TGCAGTGCTAGAGTGGAGACAACTAACTATGGCTACACCTTC. It codes for CSARVETTNYGYTF.

The J gene is TRBJ2-5, the V gene TRBV10-3; TRBD2 might be the D (5 bases). The CDR3 has 15 amino acids. Germline loops: CDR1 ENHRY, CDR2 SYGVKD. Trimming cost V 8 bases and J 4 bases, with 20 bases left between them. CDR3 nucleotide sequence: TGTGCCATCTCTGGGCAGGAGGATTACGGAGAGACCCAGTACTTC. Its protein is CAISGQEDYGETQYF.

This chain uses TRBV20-1 with TRBJ2-7; D possibly corresponds to TRBD2 (5 bases). This CDR3 is built from 15 residues. Germline V gene lookup returns CDR1 DFQATT and CDR2 SNEGSKA (reference sequence). Between the trimmed V and J ends, which lost 0 bases and 4 bases, there was a span of 16 bases. CDR3 amino acids: CSARDRLAPLYEQYF. CDR3 nucleotide sequence: TGCAGTGCTAGAGATCGCCTAGCCCCTCTGTACGAGCAGTACTTC.

This clonotype showed up just once. The chain combines TRBV3-1 with TRBJ1-2; D uncertain. Germline V CDR1 and CDR2: LGHDT, YNNKEL (reference sequence). The CDR3 totals 13 residues. Trimming cost V 5 bases and J 7 bases, with 14 bases left between them. The CDR3 region has the DNA TGTGCCAGCAGCGGGATCCTCGCGGGTGGCTACACCTTC. It encodes CASSGILAGGYTF.

The sample holds a few counts of this clonotype. The rearrangement uses TRBV29-1 and TRBJ2-7, with D possibly called TRBD1 or TRBD2 (5 bases each). CDR1 SQVTM and CDR2 ANQGSEA come from the germline V gene. The CDR3 has 10 residues. V dropped 6 bases and J dropped 6 bases, with 9 bases sitting between them. The CDR3 here is CSVGDAEQYF. In DNA form, the CDR3 reads TGCAGCGTCGGGGACGCCGAGCAGTACTTC.

The J gene is TRBJ1-1, the V gene TRBV5-1, with 11 nucleotides matching TRBD1. Germline values: CDR1 SGHRS, CDR2 YFSETQ. J lost 5 bases, V lost 7 bases, and 13 bases had no gene match. This CDR3 spans 16 amino acids. The CDR3 DNA reads TGCGCCAGCCGTCCGGGACAGGGGGTGTTAGGGACTGAAGCTTTCTTT. It encodes CASRPGQGVLGTEAFF.

Only one count was recorded for this clonotype. The rearrangement uses TRBV19 and TRBJ2-1; D not certain. CDR1 LNHDA and CDR2 SQIVND come from the germline V gene (reference sequence). V was cut by 4 bases and J by 3 bases, with 13 bases left in between. This CDR3 region has 15 residues. This chain's CDR3 is CASSSGPRDYNEQFF. Written as DNA, the CDR3 is TGTGCCAGTAGTAGCGGACCAAGAGACTACAATGAGCAGTTCTTC.

Comment on this clonotype: A read error may be the cause here, since a much bigger clone is one base away. V is TRBV7-2 and J is TRBJ2-5, with 9 nucleotides matching TRBD2. J was trimmed by 1 base and V by 5 bases; bases with no gene match: 5. The CDR3 is 15 amino acids. Germline V gene sequence: CDR1 SGHTA, CDR2 FQGNSA. The CDR3 DNA sequence: TGTGCCAGCAGCCCGGCTAGCGGGGTCCAAGAGACCCAGTACTTC. It translates to CASSPASGVQETQYF. Looking up the rest from reference TRBV7-2 and TRBJ2-5 gives the full variable domain: GAGVSQSPSNKVTEKGKDVELRCDPISGHTALYWYRQSLGQGLEFLIYFQGNSAPDKSGLPSDRFSAERTGGSVSTLTIQRTQQEDSAVYLCASSPASGVQETQYFGPGTRLLVL.

The chain is built from TRBV12-3 or TRBV12-4 and TRBJ2-1; TRBD2 matches at 12 bases. CDR3 size: 17 residues. V lost 6 bases and J lost 7; bases outside the gene matches: 13. Written as DNA, the CDR3 is TGTGCCAGCAGAAGAACCGCCGGGACTAGCGGGTCTAATGAGCAGTTCTTC. This gives the protein CASRRTAGTSGSNEQFF.

J is TRBJ1-4 and V is TRBV11-2, with D unclear. From germline, CDR1 is SGHAT and CDR2 FQNNGV. Trimming removed 7 bases from V and 2 bases from J, with 14 bases in between. The CDR3 extends over 15 amino acids. The CDR3 coding sequence is TGTGCCAGCACCTCAGGAGTCAGGACTAATGAAAAACTGTTTTTT. Its protein product is CASTSGVRTNEKLFF.

J is TRBJ2-1 and V is TRBV7-9; TRBD2 matches at 9 bases. The V gene's germline CDR1 is SEHNR and CDR2 FQNEAQ (reference sequence). The CDR3 runs to 18 residues. The V gene end was trimmed by 5 bases and the J gene end by 5 bases; junction bases not matched to a gene: 16. Here the CDR3 reads CASSLPGGSGGIDNEQFF. As DNA, the CDR3 is TGTGCCAGCAGCCTACCCGGGGGTAGCGGGGGCATAGACAATGAGCAGTTCTTC.

The table lists this clonotype with a few counts. The chain is built from TRBV4-3 and TRBJ2-7, with D hard to call. Germline V gene lookup returns CDR1 LGHNA and CDR2 YSLEER. CDR3 length: 15 residues. V lost 0 bases to trimming and J lost 3 bases, with 12 bases between them. The DNA of the CDR3 is TGCGCCAGCAGCCAAGATACGGGCAGGAACTACGAGCAGTACTTC. Encoded protein: CASSQDTGRNYEQYF.

This clonotype appeared a few times. This chain uses TRBV20-1 with TRBJ1-2, with 7 nucleotides matching TRBD1. Germline lookup yields CDR1 DFQATT and CDR2 SNEGSKA (reference sequence). V gave up 3 bases and J gave up 6 bases; unmatched junction bases: 4. The CDR3 is 12 residues long. The CDR3 coding sequence is TGCAGTGCTAGCGAGGGGGCACATGGCTACACCTTC. Translation: CSASEGAHGYTF.

This clonotype was seen a handful of times. The gene calls are TRBV20-1 and TRBJ2-1; 13 bases line up with TRBD2. In germline, CDR1 is DFQATT, CDR2 SNEGSKA (reference sequence). This CDR3 comprises 15 residues. The ends lost 6 bases at V and 6 bases at J; junction bases unmatched: 8. The CDR3 here is CSASTSGRGRNEQFF. CDR3 DNA sequence: TGCAGTGCAAGCACTAGCGGGAGGGGTCGCAATGAGCAGTTCTTC.

The sample holds a few counts of this clonotype. This chain joins TRBV12-3 or TRBV12-4 and TRBJ2-7; D is unresolved. Trimming shortened V by 5 bases and J by 0 bases, and 11 bases separated the two germline ends. The CDR3 is made up of 14 amino acids. In nucleotides, the CDR3 is TGTGCCAGCAGTGGCCACGGGTTCTCCTACGAGCAGTACTTC. Translated: CASSGHGFSYEQYF.

This clonotype was seen more than once but under ten times. This chain connects TRBV21-1 to TRBJ1-2; no check of the table's D call, TRBD1, against the DNA was made. TRBV21-1 is shown as a pseudogene. CDR3 length equals 17 residues. The CDR3 sequence is CASSKLLSVGNNYGYTF. As DNA, the CDR3 is TGTGCCAGCAGCAAATTGCTCTCCGTCGGGAATAACTATGGCTACACCTTC.

This clonotype has just one count. CDR3 sequence reads: CASRKAGSNQPQHF. CDR3 nucleotide sequence: TGTGCCAGCAGGAAGGCGGGGAGCAATCAGCCCCAGCATTTT. The V gene is TRBV2, the J gene TRBJ1-5; D gene ambiguous. V was clipped by 6 bases and J by 1 base, with 10 bases between them. Germline CDR1 and CDR2: SNHLY and FYNNEI. The CDR3 sequence is 14 residues long.

A note on this clonotype: The junction departs from the called germline gene at one end, perhaps through a read error. The genes are TRBV5-5 and TRBJ1-6; 9 bases match TRBD1. CDR1 SGHKS and CDR2 YYEKEE come from the germline V gene (reference sequence). The CDR3 totals 19 residues. CDR3 sequence (DNA): TGTGCCGGCAGCCGGAGCTTCCGGGACAGGGTGGTGAGCGATTCACCCCTCCACTTT. This translates into CAGSRSFRDRVVSDSPLHF.

Notes on this clonotype: With a much larger clone just one base away, this may be a read error. In DNA, the CDR3 is TGCAGTGCCGATTTAAGCACAGCACATGGCTACACCTTC. It translates to CSADLSTAHGYTF. This chain links TRBV20-1 with TRBJ1-2, with no clear D. The ends were cut back, 6 bases at V and 6 bases at J, with 17 bases in the middle. The CDR3 spans 13 residues. Germline CDR1 and CDR2: DFQATT and SNEGSKA (reference sequence).

CDR3 in amino acids: CASSQDEAGVWGTDTQYF. The CDR3 DNA is TGTGCCAGCAGCCAAGATGAAGCTGGGGTATGGGGCACAGATACGCAGTATTTT. The chain joins TRBV14 to TRBJ2-3; D not certain. Trimming removed 0 bases from V and 1 base from J, with 17 bases in between. The CDR3 has 18 residues. Per germline, CDR1 SGHDN and CDR2 FVKESK.

V usage is TRBV9 and J usage is TRBJ2-5; no clear D gene. Germline CDR1 and CDR2: SGDLS and YYNGEE. Trimming took 4 bases from V and 11 from J, leaving 18 bases between them. The CDR3 runs to 13 residues. Here the CDR3 reads CASSTRPDSGQYF. In DNA, the CDR3 is TGTGCCAGCAGCACCCGACCCGACTCTGGGCAGTACTTC.